This TCR beta chain comes out of a study of blood T cell repertoires in COVID-19. CDR3 length: 13 residues. Germline CDR1 is MNHEY and CDR2 is SVGAGI. After removal of 4 bases from V and 5 bases from J, the junction contained 2 bases not matched to a gene. Profiling relied on immunoSEQ multiplex PCR, and the TCRdb table lists in-frame clones only, not all of them. The sample records around 72,000 clones, around 87% being singletons. The TCR originated in a man between 50 and 59 years old with active COVID-19. Sequencing used peripheral blood. This chain connects TRBV6-5 to TRBJ1-5, with 7 bases aligning to TRBD1. DNA for the CDR3: TGTGCCAGCAGTTTAGACAGGGATCAGCCCCAGCATTTT. Translating gives CASSLDRDQPQHF.